Listed below are T cell receptor beta chains from one sample, sequenced in a study of post-analysis software for immune sequencing data. Each CDR3 protein gets one entry after TCRdb re-called the PCR reads with MiXCR. The sample records approximately 690,000 distinct CDR3 sequences, approximately 59% being singletons. The specimen sequenced was blood. The receptors here all came from a girl aged 2-10 years with multiple sclerosis. CDR3s leave out the opening cysteine and the closing phenylalanine or tryptophan. Fields, in order: D gene, V gene, clone size, CDR3 protein. The D gene is left open where the match is weak. Size is omitted from some rows. Given values are once, few, many or a class for expanded clones.

d_call: NA
v_call: TRBV27
clone_size: NA
cdr3_aa: ASRLPEGRQPQH

d_call: NA
v_call: TRBV20-1
clone_size: NA
cdr3_aa: SASGVKRYNEQF

d_call: TRBD2
v_call: TRBV5-6
clone_size: NA
cdr3_aa: ASTVAGGLRNEQF

d_call: TRBD1
v_call: TRBV28
clone_size: NA
cdr3_aa: ASTMIPRQGQHGYT

d_call: NA
v_call: TRBV20-1
clone_size: NA
cdr3_aa: STRDSADRETQY

d_call: NA
v_call: TRBV20-1
clone_size: NA
cdr3_aa: SARVPSSYNEQF

d_call: NA
v_call: TRBV6-5
clone_size: few
cdr3_aa: ASSYSTIRSSYEQY

d_call: TRBD2
v_call: TRBV7-2
clone_size: NA
cdr3_aa: ASSFGLAGGGYEQY

d_call: NA
v_call: TRBV15
clone_size: NA
cdr3_aa: ATSRDRPGRETQY

d_call: NA
v_call: TRBV20-1
clone_size: few
cdr3_aa: SALSDRVNQPQH

d_call: TRBD2
v_call: TRBV2
clone_size: NA
cdr3_aa: ASRGRGGEDTQY

d_call: TRBD1
v_call: TRBV24-1
clone_size: NA
cdr3_aa: ATSDHRQGSADTQY

d_call: TRBD2
v_call: TRBV29-1
clone_size: NA
cdr3_aa: SVATSGRYNEQF

d_call: NA
v_call: TRBV7-9
clone_size: NA
cdr3_aa: ASSLALVDTQY